This T cell receptor (beta chain) was profiled in a study of chemoradiotherapy in HPV16-positive cancers. Whole-study findings and limits: Candidate HPV-specific clones and E7-related TCR motifs grew in tumor during treatment.

CDR3 length: 12 amino acids. Germline-derived CDR1 and CDR2 are SQVTM and ANQGSEA. V was cut by 6 bases and J by 1 base, with 10 bases left in between. Worth noting for this clone: The target antigen is unknown.

TCRdb's table, derived via immunoSEQ multiplex PCR, lists solely in-frame clones and lacks some. The table records some 11,000 clones, around two thirds of them present only once. This rearrangement joins TRBV29-1 to TRBJ2-7; tentative D call: TRBD2 (5 bases). Sampling was conducted from a patient who underwent chemoradiotherapy. This receptor was taken from a human donor with HPV-associated anogenital cancer. DNA for the CDR3: TGCAGCGTAGCGGACGGTTCCTACGAGCAGTACTTC. This codes for CSVADGSYEQYF.